The TCR beta chain described here comes from a study of blood T cell repertoires in COVID-19. Study in general: Some COVID-19 samples were acute and others convalescent; all came from the United States, Italy and Spain. In each case, the material was cDNA or gDNA derived from T cells, B-cell-depleted T cells, or PBMCs.

Under the authors' procedure: Using reference gene primer amplification, nucleated cell counts were estimated. The data were produced by immunoSEQ multiplex PCR, yet TCRdb's version contains in-frame clones alone and is incomplete. That table is the source of V, J and clone size, and D and trimming were worked out from the DNA. The profile shows 120,000 or so clones, roughly 89% of them singletons. The CDR3 has 15 amino acids. V shed 4 bases and J shed 8 bases, with 18 bases lying between them. Germline V gene sequence: CDR1 SGHRS, CDR2 YFSETQ. Source material: peripheral blood. The sequence came from a woman aged 45-60 years with acute or convalescent COVID-19. The rearrangement joins TRBV5-1 to TRBJ1-4, with D maybe TRBD1 (5 bases). As DNA, the CDR3 is TGCGCCAGCAGCCCAGAAGGACAAGGACCCGAAAAACTGTTTTTT. Protein product: CASSPEGQGPEKLFF.